The clone carrying this TCR beta chain was counted ten times or more. Authors' data handling: Sequenced samples showed a median of around 100,000 TCRs each, with counts running from around 24,000 to 710,000. Each CDR3 protein gets one entry after TCRdb re-called the RACE reads with MiXCR. TCRdb's processing, not the authors' own work, is the source of the V and J calls. The repertoire holds around 380,000 distinct CDR3 sequences, with about 5% as singletons. Time point indicated: pre-sensitization, week 0. Treatment in this sample: therapeutic diphenylcyclopropenone sensitization with weekly scalp DPC. The data belong to a study of human T cells and chemical hapten exposure. Turning to the study itself: Donors were sensitized with 2% DPC on the upper inner arm.

The material was whole blood, obtained in connection with sensitization to the hapten diphenylcyclopropenone (DPC). The TCR sequence derives from a young woman with alopecia areata. Some clones in this sample may be carry-over from other donors' samples.

The CDR3 DNA sequence: TGTGCCAGCAGCTTACAAGAGGACACTGAAGCTTTCTTT. It is translated as CASSLQEDTEAFF. The rearrangement uses TRBV11-2 and TRBJ1-1, with D unresolved. The CDR3 has 13 residues. With 2 bases removed from V and 3 bases from J, the gap between germline ends came to 7 bases. Germline loops: CDR1 SGHAT, CDR2 FQNNGV.